This record concerns one T cell receptor (beta chain) sequence. This table comes from immunoSEQ multiplex PCR, and its TCRdb copy is limited to in-frame clones, with some not included. The profile covers tens of thousands of clones, with 90% to 97% appearing a single time and about 0.34% taken by the ten largest. This entry belongs to a study of technical replicates of blood from a handful of donors. Trimming stripped 0 bases from V and 2 bases from J, with 11 bases between. There are 15 residues in the CDR3. The germline gives CDR1 SGHNT, CDR2 YENEEA. Source material: T cells isolated from PBMCs. V is TRBV11-3 and J is TRBJ2-7; possible D gene TRBD2, 6 bases. The clonotype was recovered from a human donor in good health. The DNA for the CDR3 is TGTGCCAGCAGCTTAGAGGGGGGAGGAGCCTACGAGCAGTACTTC. This gives the protein CASSLEGGGAYEQYF. The variable domain in full, with the rest retrieved from reference TRBV11-3 and TRBJ2-7, is EAGVVQSPRYKIIEKKQPVAFWCNPISGHNTLYWYLQNLGQGPELLIRYENEEAVDDSQLPKDRFSAERLKGVDSTLKIQPAELGDSAVYLCASSLEGGGAYEQYFGPGTRLTVT.